This T cell receptor beta chain was retrieved from a study of blood T cell repertoires in COVID-19. In the study's own analysis: Using reference gene primer amplification, nucleated cell counts were estimated. Using immunoSEQ multiplex PCR, the repertoire was profiled, and TCRdb retains in-frame clones only, with some absent. V and J calls plus clone size are reproduced from that table; the DNA served to infer D and trimming. The sample holds about 190,000 clones, around nine tenths seen once. The count of this clone is one. V was clipped by 4 bases and J by 2 bases; unmatched bases: 5. Germline V lookup: CDR1 SGHDT, CDR2 YYEEEE. This CDR3 has 14 amino acids.

This clonotype originated in a woman in her forties who had recovered from COVID-19. The chain carries TRBV5-6 and TRBJ1-1, with 7 bases aligning to TRBD1. Sequenced material: peripheral blood. The CDR3 loop reads CASSPGTANTEAFF. The CDR3 region has the DNA TGTGCCAGCAGCCCAGGGACAGCCAACACTGAAGCTTTCTTT.